This is a list of T cell receptor beta chains from one sample in a study of cytomegalovirus exposure and HLA in healthy donors. Libraries were prepared by immunoSEQ multiplex PCR; TCRdb keeps only in-frame clonotypes and omits some of them. Of approximately 84,000 clones listed, more than 60% are singletons. The sample comprised PBMCs. These receptors all come from a man aged 40-55 years in good health and CMV-seronegative. The CDR3 runs from the conserved cysteine through the conserved F or W. The D gene is left open where the match is weak. The size field is filled for only some rows; it gives once, few, many or a size class.

v_gene	d_gene	abundance	j_gene	CDR3aa	CDR3nt
TRBV28	TRBD2	.	TRBJ2-5	CASSAGDLETQYF	TGTGCCAGCAGTGCGGGAGACCTAGAGACCCAGTACTTC
TRBV30	.	.	TRBJ2-2	CAWSVRSLYWADSPNTGELFF	TGTGCCTGGAGTGTACGGAGCCTTTATTGGGCGGACAGCCCGAACACCGGGGAGCTGTTTTTT
TRBV29-1	TRBD1	.	TRBJ1-1	CSARDSPNTEAFF	TGCAGCGCTAGGGACAGTCCGAACACTGAAGCTTTCTTT
TRBV5-1	TRBD1	.	TRBJ2-7	CASSFMTGGGSYEQYF	TGCGCCAGCAGCTTTATGACAGGGGGCGGCTCCTACGAGCAGTACTTC
TRBV2	.	.	TRBJ2-1	CASSPRLGGSYNEQFF	TGTGCCAGCAGTCCCAGGTTGGGGGGCTCCTACAATGAGCAGTTCTTC
TRBV4-2	TRBD2	few	TRBJ2-5	CASSPRLAGGSQETQYF	TGTGCCAGCAGCCCTAGACTAGCGGGAGGCTCCCAAGAGACCCAGTACTTC
TRBV28	TRBD1	.	TRBJ1-4	CASSLALGGAFEKLFF	TGTGCCAGCAGTTTAGCGTTAGGGGGCGCATTTGAAAAACTGTTTTTT
TRBV29-1	TRBD1	few	TRBJ1-4	CSVQQGGTNEKLFF	TGCAGCGTGCAACAGGGGGGAACTAATGAAAAACTGTTTTTT
TRBV5-4	TRBD1	.	TRBJ2-2	CASRLDRVATGELFF	TGTGCCAGCAGGCTTGACAGGGTGGCCACCGGGGAGCTGTTTTTT
TRBV7-2	.	.	TRBJ2-7	CASSLASTYGQYF	TGTGCCAGCAGCTTAGCCTCCACCTACGGGCAGTACTTC
TRBV5-4	.	.	TRBJ2-5	CASSLVTKQETQYF	TGTGCCAGCAGCTTGGTGACTAAACAAGAGACCCAGTACTTC
TRBV7-9	.	.	TRBJ1-1	CASSSDRRNTEAFF	TGTGCCAGCAGCTCGGACAGAAGGAACACTGAAGCTTTCTTT
TRBV6-5	TRBD1	.	TRBJ2-2	CASSLKPTGAGELFF	TGTGCCAGCTCCCTTAAGCCGACAGGGGCCGGGGAGCTGTTTTTT
TRBV19	TRBD1	.	TRBJ2-1	CASSSPGQGIKNEQFF	TGTGCCAGTAGTTCCCCGGGACAGGGGATTAAAAATGAGCAGTTCTTC
TRBV25-1	.	.	TRBJ1-1	CASWGGGNTEAFF	TGTGCCAGCTGGGGGGGAGGGAACACTGAAGCTTTCTTT
TRBV30	.	few	TRBJ1-5	CAWSRVANQPQHF	TGTGCCTGGAGCCGGGTAGCTAATCAGCCCCAGCATTTT
TRBV7-6	TRBD1	.	TRBJ1-4	CASSFNRGTNEKLFF	TGTGCCAGCAGCTTTAACAGGGGAACTAATGAAAAACTGTTTTTT
TRBV6-6	TRBD1	.	TRBJ1-5	CASSSGTGYSNQPQHF	TGTGCCAGCAGTTCGGGGACAGGCTATAGCAATCAGCCCCAGCATTTT
TRBV5-1	TRBD2	.	TRBJ2-7	CASSWGLAGAGEQYF	TGCGCCAGCAGCTGGGGACTAGCGGGAGCAGGCGAGCAGTACTTC
TRBV7-9	.	.	TRBJ1-4	CASSFAGENEKLFF	TGTGCCAGCAGCTTTGCTGGGGAGAATGAAAAACTGTTTTTT
TRBV7-3	TRBD1	.	TRBJ1-1	CASSRQGDTEAFF	TGTGCCAGCAGCCGACAGGGGGACACTGAAGCTTTCTTT
TRBV19	TRBD1	.	TRBJ1-5	CASSSLDRVFSQPQHF	TGTGCCAGTAGTAGCCTTGACAGGGTTTTCAGTCAGCCCCAGCATTTT